The next 21 T cell receptor beta chains were all read from a single sample in a study of T cell repertoires in cytomegalovirus infection. Their target antigens are unknown. TCRdb called the reads again in MiXCR, with one record for every CDR3 protein. The sample consists of over 120,000 distinct CDR3 sequences, about 32% of them appearing once. Sequenced here: CD8+ T cells from cultured PBMCs, sampled from culture after CMV antigen stimulation. These receptors originate from a human donor in good health (CMV status not recorded). Some clones in this sample may be carry-over from other donors' samples.

The chain employs TRBV19 and TRBJ1-2; 8 bases match TRBD1. V lost 4 bases and J lost 5; bases outside the gene matches: 9. The CDR3 spans 15 residues. Germline assignment: CDR1 LNHDA and CDR2 SQIVND (reference sequence). The CDR3 protein is CASSTSTGDRYGYTF. In nucleotides, the CDR3 is TGTGCCAGTAGTACCTCGACAGGGGACCGGTATGGCTACACCTTC.

V usage is TRBV7-8 and J usage is TRBJ2-7, with 9 nucleotides matching TRBD1. Trimming cost V 1 base and J 2 bases; bases outside gene matches: 9. CDR3 size: 17 residues. The germline gives CDR1 SGHVS, CDR2 FQNEAQ. This chain's CDR3 is CASSLGVGDRAPYEQYF. The DNA of the CDR3 is TGTGCCAGCAGCTTAGGGGTCGGGGACAGGGCACCCTACGAGCAGTACTTC.

This clonotype is termed medium-sized (0.01 to 0.1%). The gene calls are TRBV7-8 and TRBJ1-1, with a possible D match to TRBD1 (6 bases). Per germline, CDR1 SGHVS and CDR2 FQNEAQ. V was cut by 1 base and J by 4 bases, with 7 bases left in between. CDR3 length equals 13 residues. CDR3 sequence (DNA): TGTGCCAGCAGCTTAGACAGGGTCACTGAAGCTTTCTTT. Its protein product is CASSLDRVTEAFF.

In this sample, this clonotype turned up a few times. The V and J genes are TRBV10-2 and TRBJ1-4, with TRBD1 matching 7 bases. Per germline, CDR1 WSHSY and CDR2 SAAADI. The CDR3 contains 14 residues. The trim removed 2 bases at V and 8 bases at J, leaving 5 bases unmatched. The CDR3 coding sequence is TGCGCCAGCAGTGAGCGGACAGGATGGGAAAAACTGTTTTTT. It translates to CASSERTGWEKLFF.

This clonotype was seen more than once but under ten times. The rearrangement links TRBV11-2 to TRBJ2-7; 7 bases are shared with TRBD1. Germline trimming cut 5 bases from V and 2 bases from J; bases unmatched to any gene: 9. Per germline, CDR1 SGHAT and CDR2 FQNNGV. CDR3 size: 15 residues. As DNA, the CDR3 is TGTGCCAGCAGCGACCCCGGGGACAGACCCTACGAGCAGTACTTC. As protein: CASSDPGDRPYEQYF.

This clonotype was found many times. The V call is TRBV7-9, the J call TRBJ2-5, with D uncertain. With 4 bases removed from V and 7 bases from J, the gap between germline ends came to 10 bases. The germline CDR1 and CDR2 sequences are SEHNR and FQNEAQ (reference sequence). The CDR3 runs 12 residues. The CDR3 DNA reads TGTGCCAGCAGCTCGCCACACGGGACCCAGTACTTC. Translating it yields CASSSPHGTQYF.

The gene calls are TRBV2 and TRBJ1-1, with unresolved D. The CDR3 totals 13 residues. Trimming removed 4 bases from V and 1 base from J, with 7 bases in between. Per the germline V gene, CDR1 is SNHLY and CDR2 is FYNNEI. Here the CDR3 reads CASSVVQNTEAFF. CDR3 nucleotides: TGTGCCAGCAGTGTAGTACAGAACACTGAAGCTTTCTTT.

The rearrangement joins TRBV6-5 to TRBJ2-1, with D hard to call. The CDR3 loop spans 15 amino acids. The germline V and J ends were trimmed by 2 bases and 0 bases, with 8 bases remaining between them. Germline CDR1 is MNHEY and CDR2 is SVGAGI. The CDR3 here is CASSYEFRSYNEQFF. The CDR3 DNA follows: TGTGCCAGCAGTTACGAGTTCCGCTCCTACAATGAGCAGTTCTTC.

There are many counts of this clonotype. The gene calls are TRBV2 and TRBJ1-1; perhaps TRBD1 as D (6 bases). Germline CDR1 and CDR2: SNHLY and FYNNEI. Trimming took 8 bases from V and 2 from J, leaving 15 bases between them. CDR3 length equals 14 residues. CDR3: CASGGGKVNTEAFF. CDR3 sequence (DNA): TGTGCCAGCGGAGGGGGGAAAGTTAACACTGAAGCTTTCTTT.

This sequence joins TRBV2 and TRBJ1-2, with 7 bases aligning to TRBD1. The trim removed 7 bases at V and 8 bases at J, leaving 4 bases unmatched. The germline V gene has CDR1 SNHLY and CDR2 FYNNEI. This CDR3 has 11 amino acids. The CDR3 reads CASNLGGGYTF. The CDR3 DNA reads TGTGCCAGCAACCTAGGGGGCGGCTACACCTTC.

This clonotype was seen ten or more times. This chain links TRBV7-6 with TRBJ2-1; TRBD2 matches at 10 bases. This CDR3 spans 15 amino acids. CDR1 is SGHVS and CDR2 is FNYEAQ in the germline V gene. Germline trimming cut 4 bases from V and 5 bases from J; bases unmatched to any gene: 5. The CDR3 nucleotides are TGTGCCAGCAGCTCCGGGACTAGCGTTCACAATGAGCAGTTCTTC. Protein sequence: CASSSGTSVHNEQFF.

V is TRBV9 and J is TRBJ2-2; TRBD1 aligns across 10 bases. V lost 3 bases, J lost 2 bases, and 4 bases stayed unmatched. The CDR3 sequence is 16 residues long. The germline CDR1 and CDR2 sequences are SGDLS and YYNGEE. CDR3 in amino acids: CASSGGTGANTGELFF. The CDR3 DNA reads as TGTGCCAGCAGCGGGGGGACAGGGGCTAACACCGGGGAGCTGTTTTTT.

Many counts were recorded for this clonotype. The chain couples TRBV28 to TRBJ2-5, with D possibly TRBD2 on 6 matching bases. In germline, CDR1 is MDHEN, CDR2 SYDVKM. CDR3 length: 14 amino acids. V gave up 6 bases and J gave up 5 bases, with 16 bases separating them. CDR3 coding DNA: TGTGCCAGCAGGGGGGGTGGATCGTTGGAGACCCAGTACTTC. Translating it yields CASRGGGSLETQYF. Based on the CDR3 plus reference TRBV28 and TRBJ2-5, the full variable domain is DVKVTQSSRYLVKRTGEKVFLECVQDMDHENMFWYRQDPGLGLRLIYFSYDVKMKEKGDIPEGYSVSREKKERFSLILESASTNQTSMYLCASRGGGSLETQYFGPGTRLLVL.

The chain links TRBV6-2 or TRBV6-3 to TRBJ1-1; TRBD1 might be the D (6 bases). The germline V gene has CDR1 MNHEY and CDR2 SVGEGT. The length of the CDR3 is 15 residues. Trimming stripped 0 bases from V and 0 bases from J, with 8 bases between. The CDR3 sequence: CASSYSRGVNTEAFF. CDR3 DNA sequence: TGTGCCAGCAGTTACTCGAGGGGGGTGAACACTGAAGCTTTCTTT.

The chain carries TRBV13 and TRBJ1-1, with D possibly being TRBD1 (5 bases). The CDR3 has 14 residues. CDR1 is PRHDT and CDR2 is FYEKMQ in the germline V gene (reference sequence). V dropped 3 bases and J dropped 3 bases, with 11 bases sitting between them. The CDR3: CASSFLGGDTEAFF. The CDR3 DNA reads TGTGCCAGCAGCTTCCTCGGGGGGGACACTGAAGCTTTCTTT.

The chain uses TRBV27 and TRBJ1-5; D gene unclear. Germline CDR1 MNHEY, CDR2 SMNVEV (reference sequence). Trimming shortened V by 3 bases and J by 7 bases, and 13 bases separated the two germline ends. The CDR3 loop spans 14 amino acids. The chain's CDR3 is CASSFTAGGQPQHF. The DNA of the CDR3 is TGTGCCAGCAGTTTTACGGCGGGTGGCCAGCCCCAGCATTTT.

This chain links TRBV27 with TRBJ1-1, with D perhaps matching TRBD1 (6 bases). Germline loops: CDR1 MNHEY, CDR2 SMNVEV (reference sequence). V lost 6 bases and J lost 4, with 12 bases in between. The CDR3 has 13 residues. The CDR3 loop reads CASRVTGITEAFF. CDR3 DNA: TGTGCCAGCAGGGTTACAGGGATCACTGAAGCTTTCTTT.

The chain couples TRBV9 to TRBJ2-3; no reliable D call. Germline loops: CDR1 SGDLS, CDR2 YYNGEE. V lost 0 bases, J lost 3 bases, and 11 bases lay in between. This CDR3 contains 15 residues. The CDR3 nucleotides are TGTGCCAGCAGCGTAGGAGCGACTTTGACAGATACGCAGTATTTT. Amino acid sequence: CASSVGATLTDTQYF.

This clonotype has a count of ten or more. J is TRBJ2-2 and V is TRBV7-9; TRBD2 aligns across 11 bases. In germline, CDR1 is SEHNR, CDR2 FQNEAQ (reference sequence). Trimming removed 4 bases from V and 4 bases from J; junction bases left unmatched: 14. There are 19 residues in the CDR3. CDR3 DNA sequence: TGTGCCAGCAGCTCCCCTCCCTCGACTAGCGGGGAGGTCACCGGGGAGCTGTTTTTT. Translating gives CASSSPPSTSGEVTGELFF.

Many counts were recorded for this clonotype. The chain couples TRBV7-6 to TRBJ2-3; the match to TRBD2 covers 7 bases. Losses at the gene ends were 4 bases for V and 5 bases for J; bases not matched to a gene: 12. The CDR3 totals 16 residues. Germline lookup yields CDR1 SGHVS and CDR2 FNYEAQ. CDR3 sequence reads: CASSSASGIGGDTQYF. CDR3 DNA sequence: TGTGCCAGCAGCTCCGCTAGCGGTATTGGAGGAGATACGCAGTATTTT.

This clonotype was seen ten or more times. This chain uses TRBV19 with TRBJ2-7; TRBD2 agrees at 9 bases. Losses at the gene ends were 5 bases for V and 4 bases for J; bases not matched to a gene: 6. The germline V gene encodes CDR1 LNHDA and CDR2 SQIVND (reference sequence). This CDR3 is 14 amino acids long. The CDR3 bases are TGTGCCAGTAGTTTCGCTAGCGGGACGTACGAGCAGTACTTC. Translating it yields CASSFASGTYEQYF.